The 7 T cell receptor beta chains below come from one sample, sequenced in a study of neoadjuvant nivolumab and ipilimumab in lung cancer. Assay: immunoSEQ multiplex PCR; the TCRdb copy retains only in-frame clones and omits some. The sample comprises 45,000 to 55,000 clones, about 89% of which are singletons, and roughly 3.7% rests with the top ten. Sequences were derived from blood, sampled before neoadjuvant nivolumab, alone or with ipilimumab. The receptors were gathered from an adult with non-small cell lung cancer. Some clones in this sample may be carry-over from other donors' samples.

The chain couples TRBV28 to TRBJ2-7; the D call may be TRBD1 or TRBD2 (6 bases each). The CDR3 is 14 residues long. Trimming shortened V by 6 bases and J by 2 bases, and 14 bases separated the two germline ends. Germline CDR1 MDHEN, CDR2 SYDVKM. Here the CDR3 reads CASSPPRGPYEQYF. CDR3 DNA sequence: TGTGCCAGCAGCCCCCCCCGGGGGCCCTACGAGCAGTACTTC.

The chain recombines TRBV7-8 with TRBJ2-7; D is unresolved. Trimming left V 2 bases short and J 7 bases short, with 18 bases between. Per the germline V gene, CDR1 is SGHVS and CDR2 is FQNEAQ. The CDR3 consists of 15 residues. The CDR3 DNA sequence: TGTGCCAGCAGCTTAAGCCTCAGCGTTACTTCGGAGCAGTACTTC. Amino acids: CASSLSLSVTSEQYF.

The gene calls are TRBV4-3 and TRBJ2-5; maybe TRBD1 (7 bases). CDR1 and CDR2 (germline): LGHNA, YSLEER. V lost 1 base and J lost 4, with 13 bases in between. The CDR3 covers 15 residues. The chain's CDR3 is CASSQADQGGETQYF. CDR3 DNA sequence: TGCGCCAGCAGCCAAGCCGACCAGGGGGGAGAGACCCAGTACTTC.

The rearrangement uses TRBV4-3 and TRBJ2-3, with TRBD2 identical over 10 bases. In germline, CDR1 is LGHNA, CDR2 YSLEER. Trimming cost V 2 bases and J 0 bases; bases outside gene matches: 14. CDR3 length equals 20 residues. The CDR3 sequence is CASSQMRTSGGSPSTDTQYF. Here the CDR3 DNA reads TGCGCCAGCAGCCAAATGAGGACTAGCGGAGGCTCGCCGAGCACAGATACGCAGTATTTT.

The rearrangement joins TRBV10-1 to TRBJ2-7; TRBD2 agrees at 14 bases. V lost 8 bases to trimming and J lost 1 base; unmatched junction nucleotides: 13. The CDR3 runs to 18 residues. Looked up from germline, CDR1 is WNHNN and CDR2 is SYGVQD (reference sequence). CDR3 DNA sequence: TGCGCCAGCGCGAGATCCGGGACTAGCGGGAGACGTTCCTACGAGCAGTACTTC. Translated, it gives CASARSGTSGRRSYEQYF.

This clone was picked up one time. The chain joins TRBV30 to TRBJ2-1; 13 bases match TRBD2. This CDR3 is built from 16 residues. Germline CDR1 GTSNPN, CDR2 SVGIG (reference sequence). The J segment lost 7 bases and the V segment lost 0 bases, leaving 6 bases of the junction unmatched. CDR3 coding DNA: TGTGCCTGGAGTGTACGCGGGACTAGCGGGATTAATGAGCAGTTCTTC. This codes for CAWSVRGTSGINEQFF. Supplemented by reference TRBV30 and TRBJ2-1, the full variable domain reads SQTIHQWPATLVQPVGSPLSLECTVEGTSNPNLYWYRQAAGRGLQLLFYSVGIGQISSEVPQNLSASRPQDRQFILSSKKLLLSDSGFYLCAWSVRGTSGINEQFFGPGTRLTVL.

V and J are TRBV7-2 and TRBJ1-1; TRBD1 matches 7 bases. Trimming cost V 1 base and J 0 bases; bases outside gene matches: 5. This CDR3 spans 16 amino acids. In germline, CDR1 is SGHTA, CDR2 FQGNSA. The CDR3 nucleotides are TGTGCCAGCAGCTTAGGGGCAGGGGGAATGAACACTGAAGCTTTCTTT. Its translation: CASSLGAGGMNTEAFF.